A single sample is the source of the 5 T cell receptor beta chains below, sequenced in a study of cytomegalovirus exposure and HLA in healthy donors. Some clones are missing from TCRdb's copy, which holds only in-frame ones; the method was immunoSEQ multiplex PCR. The sample shows roughly 52,000 clones, approximately 92% of them seen only once. The sequenced sample was PBMCs. The receptors come from a young man in good health and CMV-seronegative.

The V call is TRBV19, the J call TRBJ2-1, with TRBD2 matching 9 bases. This CDR3 has 16 amino acids. CDR1 is LNHDA, CDR2 SQIVND, per germline (reference sequence). J gave up 7 bases and V 5 bases, and 12 bases lay outside the gene matches. The CDR3 loop reads CASSPIAGAAWNEQFF. CDR3 DNA: TGTGCCAGTAGTCCAATAGCGGGAGCGGCGTGGAATGAGCAGTTCTTC.

This rearrangement joins TRBV10-3 to TRBJ2-7; D is perhaps TRBD2 (6 bases). The CDR3 totals 13 residues. Looked up from germline, CDR1 is ENHRY and CDR2 is SYGVKD. The germline V and J ends were trimmed by 4 bases and 2 bases, with 9 bases remaining between them. The CDR3, as DNA: TGTGCCATCAGTGCTAGCGAAACCTACGAGCAGTACTTC. Residues: CAISASETYEQYF.

The V and J genes are TRBV27 and TRBJ1-4; D might be TRBD1 (5 bases). V dropped 2 bases and J dropped 7 bases, with 8 bases sitting between them. This CDR3 has 13 residues. CDR1 and CDR2 from the germline V gene are MNHEY and SMNVEV (reference sequence). CDR3: CASSLQGFEKLFF. The CDR3 DNA is TGTGCCAGCAGTTTACAGGGTTTTGAAAAACTGTTTTTT.

This sequence joins TRBV2 and TRBJ1-3; weak D call: TRBD1 (5 bases). The CDR3 sequence is 13 residues long. The V end lost 6 bases, the J end lost 2 bases, and 8 bases lay between the germline ends. Germline-derived CDR1 and CDR2 are SNHLY and FYNNEI. CDR3: CASSRAAGNTIYF. The DNA for the CDR3 is TGTGCCAGCAGCAGGGCCGCTGGAAACACCATATATTTT.

The rearrangement joins TRBV19 to TRBJ2-3; TRBD2 aligns across 8 bases. This CDR3 has 14 residues. Looked up from germline, CDR1 is LNHDA and CDR2 is SQIVND (reference sequence). V lost 5 bases, J lost 5 bases, and 6 bases stayed unmatched. This CDR3 reads CASSPGLVVDTQYF. The CDR3 bases are TGTGCCAGTAGTCCGGGACTAGTGGTAGATACGCAGTATTTT.